This entry lists 10 T cell receptor beta chains sequenced from one sample in a study of shared clonotypes between healthy human individuals (dated by TCRdb to the early 2020s). The receptor library was made with the immunoSEQ multiplex PCR assay. The table comes from immuneACCESS by way of TCRdb, which keeps in-frame sequences with V and J called. Part of the clones is missing from these tables; in studies checked, under half for an unresolved V gene and the rest for unknown reasons. The sample table lists roughly 810,000 clones, about 96% of them with a count of one. Around 0.21% of the sample goes to the ten largest clones. CD8 naive samples were obtained by positive selection for CCR7 among CD45RO-negative cells, yielding a CD45RA+CCR7+ population from which TemRA cells were excluded. The source material was naive CD8+ T cells sorted from blood. The sample's cell subset or site, from its label and the paper: CD45RA+CCR7+. The receptors derive from a young man in good health.

Comment on this clone: This sample also contains other DNA sequences that code for the same CDR3. The chain joins TRBV5-1 to TRBJ2-7, with D unclear. Germline V gene sequence: CDR1 SGHRS, CDR2 YFSETQ. V lost 2 bases, J lost 1 base, and 7 bases lay in between. The CDR3 is 13 residues long. The CDR3 region is CASSFRTSYEQYF. CDR3 in DNA: TGCGCCAGCAGCTTCCGTACTTCCTACGAGCAGTACTTC.

The chain uses TRBV12-5 and TRBJ2-1, with 7 bases lining up with TRBD1. The germline V gene has CDR1 LGHNT and CDR2 FRNRAP. V was clipped by 1 base and J by 5 bases; unmatched bases: 5. The CDR3 consists of 15 residues. The CDR3 region is CASGLGQGVDNEQFF. Here the CDR3 DNA reads TGTGCTAGTGGTTTGGGGCAGGGGGTAGACAATGAGCAGTTCTTC.

The CDR3 loop is CSVEGDRVLVNTEAFF. The CDR3, as DNA: TGCAGCGTTGAAGGGGACAGGGTTTTAGTGAACACTGAAGCTTTCTTT. The gene calls are TRBV29-1 and TRBJ1-1; 9 nucleotides match TRBD1. The junction had 6 bases not matched to a gene; V was cut back by 1 base and J by 0 bases. This CDR3 contains 16 residues. Germline V lookup: CDR1 SQVTM, CDR2 ANQGSEA.

The gene calls are TRBV14 and TRBJ2-7, with 8 bases fitting TRBD2. With V trimmed by 8 bases and J by 3 bases, 9 bases remained unmatched. This CDR3 is 14 amino acids long. Germline CDR1 and CDR2: SGHDN and FVKESK. The CDR3 is CASSTGLGYYEQYF. The CDR3 bases are TGTGCCAGCTCCACGGGACTAGGGTACTACGAGCAGTACTTC.

This chain links TRBV5-6 with TRBJ2-7; D is unclear. This CDR3 has 16 residues. The germline V and J ends were trimmed by 1 base and 0 bases, with 14 bases remaining between them. Germline assignment: CDR1 SGHDT and CDR2 YYEEEE. The chain's CDR3 is CASSLLMGLSSYEQYF. In nucleotides, the CDR3 is TGTGCCAGCAGCTTGCTAATGGGTTTAAGCTCCTACGAGCAGTACTTC.

The chain links TRBV29-1 to TRBJ2-1, with D possibly matching TRBD2 (5 bases). This CDR3 has 13 amino acids. V was cut by 2 bases and J by 6 bases, with 11 bases left in between. CDR1 and CDR2 (germline): SQVTM, ANQGSEA. The DNA for the CDR3 is TGCAGCGTTGAATCGGGAACGGGCAATGAGCAGTTCTTC. This gives the protein CSVESGTGNEQFF.

V gene TRBV7-6 combines with J gene TRBJ2-3; possible D gene TRBD2, 6 bases. Trimming took 5 bases from V and 1 from J, leaving 16 bases between them. CDR3 length equals 16 residues. In germline, CDR1 is SGHVS, CDR2 FNYEAQ. The DNA for the CDR3 is TGTGCCAGCAGCGTCGCTTCCGGGAGAGGCACAGATACGCAGTATTTT. Its translation is CASSVASGRGTDTQYF.

This chain links TRBV5-4 with TRBJ2-1; a possible D gene is TRBD1 (5 bases). V was clipped by 4 bases and J by 3 bases, with 14 bases between them. The CDR3 covers 15 residues. Per the germline V gene, CDR1 is SGHNT and CDR2 is YYREEE (reference sequence). As DNA, the CDR3 is TGTGCCAGCAGCCAATCGACAGAAGGCTACAATGAGCAGTTCTTC. This gives the protein CASSQSTEGYNEQFF.

This rearrangement joins TRBV27 to TRBJ1-2, with D tentatively TRBD1 (6 bases). Germline loops: CDR1 MNHEY, CDR2 SMNVEV (reference sequence). This CDR3 has 13 residues. V was cut by 3 bases and J by 8 bases, with 13 bases left in between. In nucleotides, the CDR3 is TGTGCCAGCAGTTTGGCGGGGGGCGGCGGCTACACCTTC. Encoded protein: CASSLAGGGGYTF.

The gene calls are TRBV13 and TRBJ2-1; 11 bases are shared with TRBD2. This CDR3 is built from 15 residues. V was clipped by 5 bases and J by 7 bases; unmatched bases: 7. Germline loops: CDR1 PRHDT, CDR2 FYEKMQ (reference sequence). The DNA for the CDR3 is TGTGCCAGCAGCCCCGGACTAGCGGGCTTTAATGAGCAGTTCTTC. The encoded protein is CASSPGLAGFNEQFF.